A single sample gave rise to the 9 T cell receptor beta chains below, sequenced in a study of T-cell memory formation after mild COVID-19. From the 5' RACE reads, TCRdb called clonotypes with MiXCR, one entry per CDR3 protein. The sample lists approximately 450,000 distinct CDR3 sequences; about 20% were seen once. The specimen was PBMCs or a T cell subset sorted from them (not recorded which). The receptors originated from an adult woman who had mild COVID-19 (a few samples of this study predate the infection). Cell type and time point are not known.

The chain couples TRBV29-1 to TRBJ1-1; TRBD1 matches at 7 bases. V dropped 5 bases and J dropped 1; count of bases not matched to a gene: 7. This CDR3 is 14 amino acids long. Germline assignment: CDR1 SQVTM and CDR2 ANQGSEA. The CDR3 loop reads CSVLSGGRNTEAFF. In DNA, the CDR3 is TGCAGCGTTTTGTCAGGGGGGAGGAACACTGAAGCTTTCTTT.

In this sample, this clonotype turned up a few times. The rearrangement links TRBV15 to TRBJ2-7; either TRBD1 or TRBD2 may fit D (5 bases each). CDR1 LNHNV and CDR2 YYDKDF come from the germline V gene (reference sequence). The V gene lost 2 bases and the J gene lost 5 bases, with 10 bases spanning the gap. The CDR3 length is 13 residues. As DNA, the CDR3 is TGTGCCACCAGCAGATCAGGGACCCACGAGCAGTACTTC. Its protein is CATSRSGTHEQYF. The full variable domain, completed using reference TRBV15 and TRBJ2-7, is DAMVIQNPRYQVTQFGKPVTLSCSQTLNHNVMYWYQQKSSQAPKLLFHYYDKDFNNEADTPDNFQSRRPNTSFCFLDIRSPGLGDTAMYLCATSRSGTHEQYFGPGTRLTVT.

DNA for the CDR3: TGTGCCACCAGTGATTTGAACAGCTACGAGCAGTACTTC. Its translation: CATSDLNSYEQYF. The chain employs TRBV24-1 and TRBJ2-7, with D hard to call. The germline V gene encodes CDR1 KGHDR and CDR2 SFDVKD. The CDR3 consists of 13 residues. V gave up 0 bases and J gave up 3 bases, with 5 bases separating them.

The sample holds a few counts of this clonotype. This chain connects TRBV11-1 to TRBJ1-1; D might be TRBD1 (5 bases). V dropped 8 bases and J dropped 0 bases, with 13 bases sitting between them. The CDR3 is made up of 14 amino acids. Per the germline V gene, CDR1 is SGHAT and CDR2 is FQDESV (reference sequence). CDR3 DNA: TGTGCCAGCGAAGGGGCGGCCATGAACACTGAAGCTTTCTTT. Translated: CASEGAAMNTEAFF. Combining the CDR3 with reference TRBV11-1 and TRBJ1-1 gives the whole variable domain EAEVAQSPRYKITEKSQAVAFWCDPISGHATLYWYRQILGQGPELLVQFQDESVVDDSQLPKDRFSAERLKGVDSTLKIQPAELGDSAMYLCASEGAAMNTEAFFGQGTRLTVV.

The chain links TRBV5-1 to TRBJ2-3; D tentatively reads TRBD1 or TRBD2 (6 bases each). The length of the CDR3 is 16 residues. The germline CDR1 and CDR2 sequences are SGHRS and YFSETQ. Trimming removed 0 bases from V and 1 base from J, with 12 bases in between. The CDR3 is CASSLVRGPGTDTQYF. The CDR3 bases are TGCGCCAGCAGCTTGGTTCGGGGGCCCGGCACAGATACGCAGTATTTT.

This clonotype was detected ten times or more. This rearrangement joins TRBV7-2 to TRBJ2-4, with no clear D. CDR1 and CDR2 from the germline V gene are SGHTA and FQGNSA. V lost 1 base and J 8 bases, leaving 9 bases between the germline ends. The CDR3 has 13 amino acids. The CDR3 here is CASSLVNQDIQYF. The CDR3 coding sequence is TGTGCCAGCAGCTTAGTTAACCAGGACATTCAGTACTTC.

This clonotype was seen more than once but under ten times. The gene calls are TRBV6-5 and TRBJ1-4; D is unresolved. The CDR3 totals 15 residues. The V gene's germline CDR1 is MNHEY and CDR2 SVGAGI. Trimming took 2 bases from V and 7 from J, leaving 14 bases between them. The CDR3 loop reads CASSYNPGSLEKLFF. DNA of the CDR3: TGTGCCAGCAGTTACAATCCAGGCTCGCTTGAAAAACTGTTTTTT.

A word on this clonotype: A junction boundary mismatches the germline segment, possibly from a read error. This sequence joins TRBV12-5 and TRBJ2-7; 9 bases are a match to TRBD1. The germline CDR1 and CDR2 sequences are LGHNT and FRNRAP. This CDR3 is built from 14 residues. The CDR3 sequence is CASGLGRSDRGPDF. CDR3 DNA: TGTGCTAGTGGTTTGGGCCGATCGGACAGGGGACCGGACTTC.

The chain is built from TRBV18 and TRBJ2-7; maybe TRBD1 (6 bases). Trimming removed 3 bases at V and 0 bases at J, with 12 bases between. CDR3 length: 15 amino acids. Per the germline V gene, CDR1 is KGHSH and CDR2 is LQKENI. Here the CDR3 DNA reads TGTGCCAGCTCACCTGTGACAGGCTTCTCCTACGAGCAGTACTTC. Translated: CASSPVTGFSYEQYF.